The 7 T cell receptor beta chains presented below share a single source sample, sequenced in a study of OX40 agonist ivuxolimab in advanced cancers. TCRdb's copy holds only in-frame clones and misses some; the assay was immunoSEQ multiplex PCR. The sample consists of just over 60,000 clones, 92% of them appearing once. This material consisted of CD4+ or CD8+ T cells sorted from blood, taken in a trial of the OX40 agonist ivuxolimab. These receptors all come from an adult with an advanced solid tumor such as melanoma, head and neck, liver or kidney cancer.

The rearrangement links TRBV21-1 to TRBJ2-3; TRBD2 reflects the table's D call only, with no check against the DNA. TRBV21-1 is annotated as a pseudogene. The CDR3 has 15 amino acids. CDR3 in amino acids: CASSNRVGCTDTQYF. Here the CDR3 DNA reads TGTGCCAGCAGCAATCGGGTCGGCTGCACAGATACGCAGTATTTT.

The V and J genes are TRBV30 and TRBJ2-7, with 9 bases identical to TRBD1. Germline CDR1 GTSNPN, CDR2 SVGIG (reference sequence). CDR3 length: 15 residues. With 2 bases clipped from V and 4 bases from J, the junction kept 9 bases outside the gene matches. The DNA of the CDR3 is TGTGCCTGGAGTAAAACGAGGACAGGGGCGTACGAGCAGTACTTC. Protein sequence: CAWSKTRTGAYEQYF.

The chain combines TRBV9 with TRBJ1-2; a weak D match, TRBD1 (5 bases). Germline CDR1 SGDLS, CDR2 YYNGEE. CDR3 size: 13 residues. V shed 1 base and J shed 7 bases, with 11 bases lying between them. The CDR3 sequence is CASSVKGMGGYTF. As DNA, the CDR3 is TGTGCCAGCAGCGTAAAGGGGATGGGTGGCTACACCTTC.

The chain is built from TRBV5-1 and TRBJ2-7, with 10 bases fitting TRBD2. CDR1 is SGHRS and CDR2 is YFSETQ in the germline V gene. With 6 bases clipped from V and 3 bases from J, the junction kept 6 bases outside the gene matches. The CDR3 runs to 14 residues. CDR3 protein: CASNFLAGGYEQYF. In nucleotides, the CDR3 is TGCGCCAGCAATTTCTTAGCGGGAGGCTACGAGCAGTACTTC.

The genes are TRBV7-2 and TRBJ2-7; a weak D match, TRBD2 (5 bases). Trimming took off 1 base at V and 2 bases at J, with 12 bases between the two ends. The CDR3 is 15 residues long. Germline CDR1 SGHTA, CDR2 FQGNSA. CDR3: CASSLEGGPTYEQYF. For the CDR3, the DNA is TGTGCCAGCAGCTTAGAGGGCGGGCCAACCTACGAGCAGTACTTC.

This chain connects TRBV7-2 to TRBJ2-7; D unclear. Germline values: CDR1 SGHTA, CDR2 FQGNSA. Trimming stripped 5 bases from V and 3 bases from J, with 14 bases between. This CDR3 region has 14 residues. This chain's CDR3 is CASSLRPASYEQYF. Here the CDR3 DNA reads TGTGCCAGCAGCCTCAGGCCGGCCAGCTACGAGCAGTACTTC.

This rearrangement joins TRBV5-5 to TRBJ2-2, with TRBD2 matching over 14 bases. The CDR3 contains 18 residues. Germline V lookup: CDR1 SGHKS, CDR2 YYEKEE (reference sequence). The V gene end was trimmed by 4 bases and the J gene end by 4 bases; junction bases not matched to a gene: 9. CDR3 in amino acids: CASSRQGLAGVPTGELFF. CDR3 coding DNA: TGTGCCAGCAGCCGACAGGGACTAGCGGGAGTTCCCACCGGGGAGCTGTTTTTT.